The clone carrying this TCR beta chain was counted a single time. As yet, its antigen is unknown. The data stem from a study of T cell responses to AZD1222 COVID-19 vaccine. Produced via immunoSEQ multiplex PCR; TCRdb's table is partial and in-frame only. The sample includes over 65,000 clones, about 92% of them seen just once. Study-wide results and limits: Targeting of unmutated variant regions was reportedly seen in nearly half of spike-specific TCRs. Donors skewed white British and female; clonal diversity was possibly underestimated.

Germline CDR1 is SGHTA and CDR2 is FQGTGA. CDR3 size: 15 residues. V lost 4 bases, J lost 6 bases, and 6 bases stayed unmatched. The rearrangement uses TRBV7-3 and TRBJ2-2; 9 bases line up with TRBD2. Sequencing used peripheral blood, obtained 28 days after the second AZD1222 dose. The clonotype was recovered from an adult who received the AZD1222 COVID-19 vaccine. The CDR3 spells CASSSAGGPAGELFF. The CDR3 DNA follows: TGTGCCAGCAGCTCCGCGGGGGGGCCTGCCGGGGAGCTGTTTTTT.